These 28 T cell receptor beta chains share one sample of origin, sequenced in a study of blood T cells in healthy people across ages. Sample-barcoded 5' priming and a J-beta primer mix drove a second PCR of about 7 to 11 cycles. One entry per CDR3 protein, called by TCRdb with MiXCR from the 5' RACE reads. Among 800,000 to 950,000 distinct CDR3 sequences listed, 25% to 30% were seen once. This sample also belongs to another study, concerning T cells of mothers and their children.

Sequencing used blood. The receptors originated from a woman aged 40 to 49 in good health.

The rearrangement links TRBV20-1 to TRBJ2-2; 8 bases match TRBD2. Trimming took 5 bases from V and 8 from J; bases not matched to a gene: 13. Germline values: CDR1 DFQATT, CDR2 SNEGSKA (reference sequence). CDR3 length: 15 amino acids. The DNA for the CDR3 is TGCAGTGCTCGCCCCAGCGGGGGCCCCGGGGGGGAGCTGTTTTTT. Translation gives CSARPSGGPGGELFF.

This clonotype was counted a few times. The chain couples TRBV20-1 to TRBJ1-4; D not certain. V lost 5 bases and J lost 8, with 9 bases in between. CDR1 and CDR2 from the germline V gene are DFQATT and SNEGSKA (reference sequence). This CDR3 region has 11 residues. As DNA, the CDR3 is TGCAGTGCTCCTACGGGGGAAAAACTGTTTTTT. This gives the protein CSAPTGEKLFF.

The sample holds many counts of this clonotype. The genes are TRBV27 and TRBJ1-4, with D perhaps matching TRBD1 (5 bases). The CDR3 length is 16 residues. CDR1 MNHEY and CDR2 SMNVEV come from the germline V gene (reference sequence). Between the trimmed V and J ends, which lost 5 bases and 0 bases, there was a span of 13 bases. The CDR3 nucleotides read TGTGCCAGCAGTCCCCGCCCGGGGGCAACTAATGAAAAACTGTTTTTT. Amino acids: CASSPRPGATNEKLFF.

There are a few counts of this clonotype. The chain joins TRBV7-8 to TRBJ2-7; maybe TRBD2 (7 bases). Deletions cut 1 base from V and 2 bases from J, with 15 bases between. Germline-derived CDR1 and CDR2 are SGHVS and FQNEAQ. The CDR3 covers 16 residues. CDR3 bases: TGTGCCAGCAGCTTAGGGGAACGCGGGGGCCCCTACGAGCAGTACTTC. Residues: CASSLGERGGPYEQYF.

The table lists this clonotype with a few counts. The chain recombines TRBV5-6 with TRBJ2-3, with D possibly TRBD2 on 6 matching bases. Germline V gene sequence: CDR1 SGHDT, CDR2 YYEEEE. V shed 0 bases and J shed 2 bases, with 13 bases lying between them. The CDR3 is 16 residues long. The CDR3 DNA follows: TGTGCCAGCAGCTTGGGAATAGCGGTGATCACAGATACGCAGTATTTT. It is translated as CASSLGIAVITDTQYF.

The V gene is TRBV10-3, the J gene TRBJ1-2, with D tentatively TRBD1 (6 bases). The V gene's germline CDR1 is ENHRY and CDR2 SYGVKD. Trimming took off 11 bases at V and 6 bases at J, with 22 bases between the two ends. The CDR3 length is 14 residues. The CDR3 coding sequence is TGTGCCTCCAGGGAGGGGGGAGGCCTTCATGGCTACACCTTC. This codes for CASREGGGLHGYTF.

The V and J genes are TRBV5-1 and TRBJ2-5; maybe TRBD1 (6 bases). The germline V gene has CDR1 SGHRS and CDR2 YFSETQ. Trimming removed 0 bases at V and 0 bases at J, with 12 bases between. The CDR3 covers 16 residues. Here the CDR3 reads CASSLEYAGDQETQYF. As DNA, the CDR3 is TGCGCCAGCAGCTTGGAGTATGCAGGGGACCAAGAGACCCAGTACTTC.

This clonotype has a handful of counts. The chain couples TRBV5-6 to TRBJ1-2, with TRBD1 identical over 12 bases. The CDR3 covers 16 residues. J lost 2 bases, V lost 0 bases, and 2 bases had no gene match. Germline CDR1 and CDR2: SGHDT and YYEEEE. The CDR3 DNA reads as TGTGCCAGCAGCTTGGCCGGGACAGGGGGCAACTATGGCTACACCTTC. This codes for CASSLAGTGGNYGYTF.

Ten or more counts support this clonotype. J is TRBJ2-1 and V is TRBV6-4; no firm D call. The germline V gene encodes CDR1 MRHNA and CDR2 SNTAGT. This CDR3 comprises 14 residues. The germline V and J ends were trimmed by 0 bases and 4 bases, with 7 bases remaining between them. CDR3 in amino acids: CASSDSSSYNEQFF. The DNA for the CDR3 is TGTGCCAGCAGTGACTCCTCGTCTTACAATGAGCAGTTCTTC.

The rearrangement links TRBV20-1 to TRBJ2-6; D unclear. Germline CDR1 and CDR2: DFQATT and SNEGSKA (reference sequence). V was cut by 6 bases and J by 1 base, with 16 bases left in between. The CDR3 is made up of 16 amino acids. CDR3 residues: CSARARTISGANVLTF. CDR3 bases: TGCAGTGCCCGGGCCAGAACGATATCTGGGGCCAACGTCCTGACTTTC.

The V gene is TRBV19, the J gene TRBJ2-2; TRBD1 agrees at 7 bases. CDR3 length: 15 amino acids. V lost 5 bases and J lost 4; bases outside the gene matches: 7. Per the germline V gene, CDR1 is LNHDA and CDR2 is SQIVND (reference sequence). CDR3 nucleotide sequence: TGTGCCAGTAGTGCACCCGGGACAGTCACCGGGGAGCTGTTTTTT. Translated, it gives CASSAPGTVTGELFF. Variable domain in full (rest from reference TRBV19 and TRBJ2-2): DGGITQSPKYLFRKEGQNVTLSCEQNLNHDAMYWYRQDPGQGLRLIYYSQIVNDFQKGDIAEGYSVSREKKESFPLTVTSAQKNPTAFYLCASSAPGTVTGELFFGEGSRLTVL.

The chain joins TRBV28 to TRBJ2-6; 7 nucleotides match TRBD1. This CDR3 region has 18 residues. V trimming: 5 bases; J trimming: 0 bases; junction bases outside the gene matches: 10. Germline CDR1 is MDHEN and CDR2 is SYDVKM. CDR3 amino acids: CASSPPGTVHSGANVLTF. CDR3 sequence (DNA): TGTGCCAGCAGTCCCCCCGGGACAGTCCACTCTGGGGCCAACGTCCTGACTTTC.

At least ten counts were recorded for this clonotype. The V and J genes are TRBV9 and TRBJ2-2; the D gene is possibly TRBD2 (5 bases). The V end was cut by 0 bases, the J end by 6 bases, with 6 bases between. Germline V gene sequence: CDR1 SGDLS, CDR2 YYNGEE. This CDR3 comprises 13 residues. The CDR3 region is CASSVGGPGELFF. In DNA form, the CDR3 reads TGTGCCAGCAGCGTAGGAGGGCCCGGGGAGCTGTTTTTT.

This rearrangement joins TRBV28 to TRBJ2-7; 7 nucleotides agree with TRBD1. CDR3 length: 13 residues. The V gene end was trimmed by 4 bases and the J gene end by 3 bases; junction bases not matched to a gene: 3. In germline, CDR1 is MDHEN, CDR2 SYDVKM. The CDR3 region is CASSWGQFYEQYF. The CDR3 DNA reads as TGTGCCAGCAGTTGGGGACAGTTCTACGAGCAGTACTTC.

The rearrangement links TRBV2 to TRBJ2-6; perhaps TRBD2 as D (6 bases). Germline V gene sequence: CDR1 SNHLY, CDR2 FYNNEI. Trimming pared 4 bases from V and 1 base from J, leaving 17 bases between. CDR3 length: 18 amino acids. In DNA, the CDR3 is TGTGCCAGCAGTGCGGCCCAAGGCCGGGGGTCTGGGGCCAACGTCCTGACTTTC. Its translation: CASSAAQGRGSGANVLTF.

The V gene is TRBV6-5, the J gene TRBJ1-5; D gene unclear. V was cut by 2 bases and J by 5 bases, with 7 bases left in between. Germline lookup yields CDR1 MNHEY and CDR2 SVGAGI. This CDR3 comprises 13 residues. The CDR3 sequence is CASSYRGYQPQHF. The CDR3, as DNA: TGTGCCAGCAGTTACCGGGGATATCAGCCCCAGCATTTT.

Remarks on this clonotype: A much larger clone is a single base away; this may be a read error. V usage is TRBV12-3 or TRBV12-4 and J usage is TRBJ1-2; TRBD1 matches at 7 bases. The CDR3 spans 15 residues. The CDR3 DNA is TGTGCCAACAGTCCCCAGGGAGGGGGCGCCTATGGCTACACCTTC. Its protein is CANSPQGGGAYGYTF.

This clonotype has only a few counts. The chain has TRBV7-9 and TRBJ1-2, with no clear D. The CDR3 contains 12 residues. With 1 base removed from V and 6 bases from J, the gap between germline ends came to 6 bases. CDR1 is SEHNR, CDR2 FQNEAQ, per germline (reference sequence). The CDR3 DNA follows: TGTGCCAGCAGCTTAGACTGGAATGGCTACACCTTC. Translation gives CASSLDWNGYTF.

The sample holds many counts of this clonotype. The V gene is TRBV5-1, the J gene TRBJ2-1, with D perhaps TRBD1 or TRBD2 (5 bases each). This CDR3 region has 15 residues. Germline V gene sequence: CDR1 SGHRS, CDR2 YFSETQ. V gave up 3 bases and J gave up 4 bases, with 14 bases separating them. The CDR3 bases are TGCGCCAGCAGCTGGGACCCACCGTCATACAATGAGCAGTTCTTC. It is translated as CASSWDPPSYNEQFF. The entire variable domain, with the rest obtained from reference TRBV5-1 and TRBJ2-1, is as follows: KAGVTQTPRYLIKTRGQQVTLSCSPISGHRSVSWYQQTPGQGLQFLFEYFSETQRNKGNFPGRFSGRQFSNSRSEMNVSTLELGDSALYLCASSWDPPSYNEQFFGPGTRLTVL.

This clonotype was picked up a small number of times. The gene calls are TRBV28 and TRBJ2-1, with 9 bases identical to TRBD2. Per germline, CDR1 MDHEN and CDR2 SYDVKM. The trim removed 2 bases at V and 4 bases at J, leaving 6 bases unmatched. The CDR3 has 16 amino acids. CDR3 DNA sequence: TGTGCCAGCAGTTTACGTAGCGGGGGCATATACAATGAGCAGTTCTTC. Its translation is CASSLRSGGIYNEQFF.

V and J are TRBV28 and TRBJ1-1; D is possibly TRBD1 (5 bases). The CDR3 covers 15 residues. Germline V CDR1 and CDR2: MDHEN, SYDVKM. The germline V and J ends were trimmed by 3 bases and 1 base, with 12 bases remaining between them. CDR3 DNA sequence: TGTGCCAGCAGTTTCCCCGGGAGGGGGAACACTGAAGCTTTCTTT. Translated, it gives CASSFPGRGNTEAFF.

This clonotype was found a few times. The junction differs from germline at one of its ends, possibly a read error. The rearrangement links TRBV4-1 to TRBJ2-3; 13 bases are a match to TRBD2. Germline V lookup: CDR1 MGHRA, CDR2 YSYEKL. The CDR3 covers 17 residues. In nucleotides, the CDR3 is TGCGCCAGCACCCAATCAGGACTAGCGGGGGACACAGATACGCAGTATTTT. This encodes CASTQSGLAGDTDTQYF.

The CDR3 DNA sequence: TGCAGCGCAGACAGGAGCACCGGGGAGCTGTTTTTT. It encodes CSADRSTGELFF. This rearrangement joins TRBV29-1 to TRBJ2-2; tentatively, D is TRBD1 (6 bases). Germline V gene data show CDR1 as SQVTM and CDR2 as ANQGSEA. CDR3 length: 12 amino acids. V was cut by 7 bases and J by 4 bases, with 10 bases left in between.

This clonotype has just a few counts. DNA for the CDR3: TGTGCCAGCAGCTCCCCAGCCACGGGGGATCAGCCCCAGCATTTT. This translates into CASSSPATGDQPQHF. The chain carries TRBV7-9 and TRBJ1-5, with a weak D call TRBD1 (5 bases). Germline loops: CDR1 SEHNR, CDR2 FQNEAQ (reference sequence). CDR3 size: 15 residues. Between the trimmed V and J ends, which lost 4 bases and 5 bases, there was a span of 15 bases.

J is TRBJ2-5 and V is TRBV20-1; D call uncertain. The closer fit of TRBJ2-7 to the DNA end suggests the J call may be wrong. The CDR3 is 11 amino acids. Germline CDR1 is DFQATT and CDR2 is SNEGSKA (reference sequence). For the CDR3, the DNA is TGCAGTGCTAGTCTGAATATCGAGCAGTACTTC. Translated, it gives CSASLNIEQYF.

The rearrangement uses TRBV29-1 and TRBJ2-5; the D gene is possibly TRBD2 (7 bases). With 3 bases removed from V and 1 base from J, the gap between germline ends came to 9 bases. This CDR3 is built from 13 residues. Germline-derived CDR1 and CDR2 are SQVTM and ANQGSEA. CDR3: CSVEGGAQETQYF. The CDR3 DNA is TGCAGCGTTGAGGGGGGGGCCCAAGAGACCCAGTACTTC.

There are many counts of this clonotype. The chain combines TRBV5-1 with TRBJ2-1; 10 bases map to TRBD1. V gave up 1 base and J gave up 9 bases; unmatched junction bases: 1. This CDR3 comprises 13 residues. The germline V gene encodes CDR1 SGHRS and CDR2 YFSETQ. Here the CDR3 reads CASSLWTGGEQFF. CDR3 sequence (DNA): TGCGCCAGCAGCTTGTGGACAGGGGGTGAGCAGTTCTTC.

The V gene is TRBV18, the J gene TRBJ2-3; D may be TRBD1 (6 bases). Germline CDR1 KGHSH, CDR2 LQKENI. V was cut by 3 bases and J by 2 bases, with 18 bases left in between. The CDR3 has 17 residues. CDR3 bases: TGTGCCAGCTCACCTCGGAGCAGGGGCGGAATCACAGATACGCAGTATTTT. Protein: CASSPRSRGGITDTQYF.